Listed here is a single TCR beta chain. The antigen is undetermined. These data belong to a study of cytomegalovirus exposure and HLA in healthy donors. Study outcomes and limitations: Exclusion as indistinguishable affected some V segments, including TRBV6-2 and TRBV6-3. Later work found most CMV-associated TCR beta chains apparently HLA-restricted.

CDR3 length equals 14 residues. The germline CDR1 and CDR2 sequences are LGHNA and YNFKEQ. V shed 3 bases and J shed 4 bases, with 10 bases lying between them. Amplification used 60 Vbeta primers and 13 Jbeta primers. Some clones are missing from TCRdb's copy, which holds only in-frame ones; the method was immunoSEQ multiplex PCR. In the table there are about 55,000 clones, 75% to 80% of which are singletons. The receptor comes from a female donor in good health and CMV-seronegative. Sequenced: PBMCs. The V and J genes are TRBV4-2 and TRBJ2-1; possibly TRBD1 for D (6 bases). This chain's CDR3 is CASSQPDSYNEQFF. CDR3 nucleotides: TGTGCCAGCAGCCAGCCGGACAGTTACAATGAGCAGTTCTTC.